A selection of T cell receptor beta chains follows, all from one sample in a study of T cells in Graves' hyperthyroidism and ophthalmopathy. TCRdb called the multiplex PCR reads again in MiXCR, with one record for every CDR3 protein. The table records about 640,000 distinct CDR3 sequences, about 14% of them present only once. Sequencing used blood. The receptors were gathered from a woman aged 45-65 years with Graves' ophthalmopathy. The CDR3 runs from the conserved cysteine through the conserved F or W. The D gene is left open where the match is weak. Clone size appears in some rows only: once, few, many, or a class for an expanded clone.

d_call	v_call	clone_size	j_call	cdr3_length	cdr3_aa	cdr3_nt
TRBD1	TRBV28	many	TRBJ2-7	12	CASNPRGYEQYF	TGTGCCAGCAACCCCAGGGGGTACGAGCAGTACTTC
-	TRBV6-5	-	TRBJ1-2	14	CASSYGTANVGYTF	TGTGCCAGCAGTTACGGTACGGCCAACGTAGGCTACACCTTC
-	TRBV20-1	many	TRBJ2-5	13	CSARDWQQETQYF	TGCAGTGCTAGAGATTGGCAGCAAGAGACCCAGTACTTC
TRBD1	TRBV20-1	many	TRBJ2-7	13	CSAMGQDIYEQYF	TGCAGTGCAATGGGACAGGACATCTACGAGCAGTACTTC
TRBD1	TRBV20-1	many	TRBJ1-6	14	CSASQGAVDSPLHF	TGCAGTGCTAGCCAGGGGGCTGTAGATTCACCCCTCCACTTT
-	TRBV6-1	many	TRBJ1-5	17	CASSEAHGGGLSQPQHF	TGTGCCAGCAGTGAAGCGCATGGGGGGGGGCTCAGTCAGCCCCAGCATTTT
-	TRBV7-2	many	TRBJ2-7	15	CASSLVGPRSYEQYF	TGTGCCAGCAGCTTAGTGGGACCGAGATCCTACGAGCAGTACTTC
-	TRBV27	-	TRBJ1-1	14	CASSFRRGATEAFF	TGTGCCAGCAGTTTTAGACGGGGGGCCACTGAAGCTTTCTTT
TRBD1	TRBV7-9	-	TRBJ2-2	17	CASIPTDRGLVTGELFF	TGTGCCAGCATCCCAACGGACAGGGGCCTCGTCACCGGGGAGCTGTTTTTT
-	TRBV5-1	-	TRBJ2-1	11	CASSLVSRWFF	TGCGCCAGCAGCTTGGTGTCGCGTTGGTTCTTC
-	TRBV28	few	TRBJ2-3	15	CASSGSGVGKNTQYF	TGTGCCAGCAGTGGGTCCGGAGTAGGGAAGAATACGCAGTATTTT
TRBD1	TRBV5-1	many	TRBJ2-2	17	CASSLRGQGLSTGELFF	TGCGCCAGCAGCTTGAGAGGACAGGGGTTATCGACCGGGGAGCTGTTTTTT
TRBD2	TRBV20-1	many	TRBJ2-3	16	CSAPTRLAGGLGTQYF	TGCAGTGCTCCCACCCGACTAGCGGGAGGGCTGGGTACGCAGTATTTT
TRBD2	TRBV28	many	TRBJ2-3	13	CASSQRGPDTQYF	TGTGCCAGTTCCCAGCGGGGTCCAGATACGCAGTATTTT
TRBD2	TRBV5-6	-	TRBJ2-7	13	CASSSGLFYEQYF	TGTGCCAGCAGCTCGGGACTATTCTACGAGCAGTACTTC
-	TRBV7-9	few	TRBJ1-4	14	CASSLVLSGEKLFF	TGTGCCAGCAGCTTAGTCTTGAGCGGGGAAAAACTGTTTTTT
TRBD2	TRBV15	-	TRBJ2-5	14	CVTSRDDGRETQYF	TGTGTCACCAGCAGAGATGACGGGAGGGAGACCCAGTACTTC
-	TRBV28	few	TRBJ1-2	14	CACRGGGRVHGYTF	TGTGCCTGCCGGGGGGGCGGACGGGTTCATGGCTACACCTTC
TRBD2	TRBV12-3/TRBV12-4	few	TRBJ2-5	16	CTSSLEFSGRRETQYF	TGTACCAGCAGTTTAGAATTTAGCGGGAGGCGGGAGACCCAGTACTTC
-	TRBV2	many	TRBJ2-2	14	CASSERGGTGELFF	TGTGCCAGCAGTGAAAGGGGGGGTACCGGGGAGCTGTTTTTT
-	TRBV9	many	TRBJ1-1	16	CASSPSRGPANTEAFF	TGTGCCAGCAGCCCCTCCCGGGGCCCGGCGAACACTGAAGCTTTCTTT
TRBD1	TRBV7-2	-	TRBJ1-3	13	CASSLTGVTTIYF	TGTGCCAGCAGCCTGACAGGGGTGACCACCATATATTTT
-	TRBV7-2	few	TRBJ1-6	14	CASSKTALNSPLHF	TGTGCCAGCAGCAAGACAGCCTTAAATTCACCCCTCCACTTT
-	TRBV30	many	TRBJ2-3	15	CAWRGNRVTTDTQYF	TGTGCCTGGAGAGGAAATAGGGTAACGACAGATACGCAGTATTTT
-	TRBV7-8	many	TRBJ2-2	12	CASSLGNGELFF	TGTGCCAGCAGCTTAGGAAACGGGGAGCTGTTTTTT
TRBD2	TRBV6-1	-	TRBJ2-1	14	CASSSPGLVGEQFF	TGTGCCAGCAGCTCTCCGGGACTAGTCGGCGAGCAGTTCTTC
TRBD2	TRBV4-3	-	TRBJ2-3	20	CASSQDWGTSGSAATDTQYF	TGCGCCAGCAGCCAAGATTGGGGGACTAGCGGGTCCGCAGCCACAGATACGCAGTATTTT
-	TRBV29-1	many	TRBJ2-3	14	CSVDRPGSTDTQYF	TGCAGCGTCGATCGACCGGGAAGCACAGATACGCAGTATTTT
TRBD2	TRBV11-2	many	TRBJ2-1	14	CASSELAGADEQFF	TGTGCCAGCAGCGAACTAGCGGGAGCTGATGAGCAGTTCTTC
TRBD2	TRBV7-8	many	TRBJ2-1	16	CASSLGRGGLNNEQFF	TGTGCCAGCAGCTTAGGTCGGGGAGGGCTGAACAATGAGCAGTTCTTC
-	TRBV19	few	TRBJ1-2	14	CASSTPGQPAGYTF	TGTGCCAGTAGTACTCCGGGACAACCGGCGGGCTACACCTTC
-	TRBV12-3/TRBV12-4	many	TRBJ1-2	12	CASSIRRDGYTF	TGTGCCAGCAGTATTCGGCGGGATGGCTACACCTTC
-	TRBV6-2/TRBV6-3	many	TRBJ2-7	14	CASSYSGTRYEQYF	TGTGCCAGCAGTTACTCAGGGACTCGCTACGAGCAGTACTTC
-	TRBV5-1	many	TRBJ2-1	15	CASSYRTNSYNEQFF	TGCGCCAGCAGCTACCGGACTAACTCCTACAATGAGCAGTTCTTC
-	TRBV11-3	many	TRBJ2-3	16	CASSLGTVSSTDTQYF	TGTGCCAGCAGCCTAGGGACGGTTTCTAGCACAGATACGCAGTATTTT
-	TRBV7-9	many	TRBJ2-7	14	CASSLAEVPYEQYF	TGTGCCAGCAGCTTAGCGGAGGTCCCCTACGAGCAGTACTTC
TRBD1	TRBV30	-	TRBJ1-6	14	CAWTAGTGDSPLHF	TGTGCCTGGACCGCCGGGACAGGGGATTCACCCCTCCACTTT
-	TRBV20-1	many	TRBJ1-5	14	CSARDSDGNQPQHF	TGCAGTGCTAGAGACTCAGACGGGAATCAGCCCCAGCATTTT
-	TRBV28	many	TRBJ2-5	15	CASSLVSGEGETQYF	TGTGCCAGCAGTTTAGTTTCGGGAGAAGGAGAGACCCAGTACTTC
TRBD2	TRBV5-1	-	TRBJ2-7	15	CASKGTSGNTYEQYF	TGCGCCAGCAAGGGGACCAGCGGGAATACCTACGAGCAGTACTTC
-	TRBV18	few	TRBJ1-1	15	CASSPPAEMNTEAFF	TGTGCCAGCTCACCACCGGCAGAGATGAACACTGAAGCTTTCTTT
-	TRBV6-5	few	TRBJ1-5	14	CASSYFGSNQPQHF	TGTGCCAGCAGTTACTTTGGAAGCAATCAGCCCCAGCATTTT
TRBD1	TRBV12-3/TRBV12-4	many	TRBJ2-3	17	CASSSTTTGLSRDTQYF	TGTGCCAGCAGTTCTACCACGACAGGGTTGAGTAGGGATACGCAGTATTTT
TRBD1	TRBV12-3/TRBV12-4	-	TRBJ1-3	16	CASIPGQGLAGNTIYF	TGTGCCAGCATACCGGGACAGGGGTTAGCTGGAAACACCATATATTTT
TRBD1	TRBV29-1	many	TRBJ1-1	14	CSVNPDRGLTEAFF	TGCAGCGTAAACCCGGACAGGGGTTTGACTGAAGCTTTCTTT
TRBD2	TRBV7-2	few	TRBJ2-7	19	CASSLETDVIAGGRNEQYF	TGTGCCAGCAGCTTAGAAACCGATGTAATAGCGGGAGGGCGTAACGAGCAGTACTTC
TRBD2	TRBV7-9	many	TRBJ2-3	17	CASSPGTSGRGTDTQYF	TGTGCCAGCAGCCCGGGGACTAGCGGGAGGGGCACAGATACGCAGTATTTT
TRBD2	TRBV4-1	-	TRBJ2-7	16	CASSHSGTSDSYEQYF	TGCGCCAGCAGCCATTCCGGGACTAGCGACTCCTACGAGCAGTACTTC
-	TRBV20-1	-	TRBJ2-2	13	CSASEENTVELFF	TGCAGTGCTAGTGAAGAAAACACCGTGGAGCTGTTTTTT
-	TRBV12-3/TRBV12-4	many	TRBJ1-5	13	CASRGLGNQPQHF	TGTGCCAGCAGAGGGTTGGGCAATCAGCCCCAGCATTTT
-	TRBV7-9	few	TRBJ1-4	14	CASSRGTSGTKLFF	TGTGCCAGCAGCCGTGGTACCTCAGGAACTAAACTGTTTTTT
TRBD2	TRBV9	few	TRBJ2-1	16	CASSVVWTSMLYEQFF	TGTGCCAGCAGCGTAGTTTGGACTAGCATGTTGTATGAGCAGTTCTTC
TRBD1	TRBV5-1	few	TRBJ2-2	16	CASSNQPGQGAGELFF	TGCGCCAGCAGCAATCAGCCGGGACAGGGGGCCGGGGAGCTGTTTTTT
-	TRBV20-1	few	TRBJ2-7	13	CSARDVQGYEQYF	TGCAGTGCTAGAGATGTACAGGGATACGAGCAGTACTTC
TRBD2	TRBV4-3	few	TRBJ2-1	14	CASSQGLAGGEQFF	TGCGCCAGCAGCCAAGGACTAGCGGGAGGTGAGCAGTTCTTC
-	TRBV20-1	many	TRBJ1-3	16	CSAREDTFLSGNTIYF	TGCAGTGCTAGAGAGGATACCTTTCTCTCTGGAAACACCATATATTTT
TRBD1	TRBV18	-	TRBJ1-1	14	CASSLQGVGTEAFF	TGTGCCAGCTCACTCCAGGGGGTAGGCACTGAAGCTTTCTTT
TRBD1	TRBV6-1	-	TRBJ1-3	17	CASSRGQGALGGNTIYF	TGTGCCAGCAGTCGGGGACAGGGGGCTTTGGGCGGAAACACCATATATTTT
-	TRBV6-1	-	TRBJ1-2	15	CASSPGGGSNYGYTF	TGTGCCAGCAGCCCTGGGGGGGGTAGTAACTATGGCTACACCTTC
TRBD1	TRBV6-2/TRBV6-3	few	TRBJ2-4	17	CASSYDRGREAKNIQYF	TGTGCCAGCAGTTACGACAGGGGGCGAGAGGCCAAAAACATTCAGTACTTC